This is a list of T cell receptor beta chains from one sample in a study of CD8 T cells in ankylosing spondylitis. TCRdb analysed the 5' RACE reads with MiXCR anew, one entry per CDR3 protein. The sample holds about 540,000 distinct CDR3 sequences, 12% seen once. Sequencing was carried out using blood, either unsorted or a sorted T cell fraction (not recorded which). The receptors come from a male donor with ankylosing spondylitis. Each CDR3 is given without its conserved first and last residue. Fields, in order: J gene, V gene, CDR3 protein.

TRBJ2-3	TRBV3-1	ASSQGGRAGTQY
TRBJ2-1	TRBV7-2	ASSLGLLNYNEQF
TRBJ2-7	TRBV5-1	ASSSQGQGNEQY
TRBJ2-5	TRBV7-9	ASSAGTSGIFLETQY
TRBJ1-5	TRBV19	ASSPGTGGDQPQH
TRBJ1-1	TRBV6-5	ASSYPLVNTEAF
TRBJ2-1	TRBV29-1	SVEEGYRGREQF
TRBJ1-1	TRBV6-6	ASSPQINTEAF
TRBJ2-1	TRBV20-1	SATSGSRIDEQF
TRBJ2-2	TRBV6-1	ASSDLVGTGELF
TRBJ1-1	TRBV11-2	ASSLDFGSEAF
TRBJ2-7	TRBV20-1	SARSPLPSAFYEQY
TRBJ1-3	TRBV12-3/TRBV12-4	ASSLNGNTIY
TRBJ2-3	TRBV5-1	ASAGGGYSTDTQY
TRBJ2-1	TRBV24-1	ATSDPGPNYNEQF
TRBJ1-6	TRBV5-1	ASSIALGQEASPLH
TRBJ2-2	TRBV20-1	SALSDETNTGELF
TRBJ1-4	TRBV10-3	AIRGQGNEKLF
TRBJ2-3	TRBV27	ASSIAGGPTDTQY
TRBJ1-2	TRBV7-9	ASSLKGYT
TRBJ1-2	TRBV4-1	ASSQDKGPRVGYT
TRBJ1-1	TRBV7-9	ASSFYRESEAF
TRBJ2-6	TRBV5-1	ASSMTASGANVLT
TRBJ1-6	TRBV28	ASSLAREGSNSPLH
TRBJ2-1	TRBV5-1	ASSLEGTGVVNEQF
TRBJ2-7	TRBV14	ASSQDSSTRGLAGGPYEQY
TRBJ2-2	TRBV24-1	ATQGGVMNTGELF
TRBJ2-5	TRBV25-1	ASSPTTQLAGGETQY
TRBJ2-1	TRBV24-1	ATSVGTGGIYNEQF
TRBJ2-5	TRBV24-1	ATSIAGGQGTQY
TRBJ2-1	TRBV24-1	ATSVLGPYNEQF
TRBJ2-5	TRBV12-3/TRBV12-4	ASSLGSLAAQETQY
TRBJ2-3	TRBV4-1	ASSQEGTGAYTDTQY
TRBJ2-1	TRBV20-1	SARRSGRVNNEQF
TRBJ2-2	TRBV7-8	ASSWTPGLAPNTGELF
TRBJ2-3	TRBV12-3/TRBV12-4	ASSFNRADTQY
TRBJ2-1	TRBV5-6	ASSLSGEGYNEQF
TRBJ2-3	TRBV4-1	ASSQAPGFSTDTQY
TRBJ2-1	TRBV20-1	SARSASSSSYNEQF
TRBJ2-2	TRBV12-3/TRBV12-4	ACRPGTRAFVSAGELF
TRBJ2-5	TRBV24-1	ATSDYRDRQETQY
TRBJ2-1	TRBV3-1	ASSQGLGLRPRNEQF
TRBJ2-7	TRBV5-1	ASSLEGQGEDEQY
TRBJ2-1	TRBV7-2	ASSFRLGQRLQF
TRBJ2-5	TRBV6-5	ASSYSLDGQTQY
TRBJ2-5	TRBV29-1	SVPLAGSGETQY
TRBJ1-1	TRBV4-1	ASSQELEKGLKGTEAF
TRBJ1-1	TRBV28	AARGGNTEAF
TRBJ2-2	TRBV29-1	SVSGTHGGDTGELF
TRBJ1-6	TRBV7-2	ASSLVDRGKSPLH
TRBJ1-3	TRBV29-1	SVESPVNGNTIY
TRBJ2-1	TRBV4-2	ASSQGARAEQF
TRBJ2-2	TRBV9	ASSVVGGLGGGELF
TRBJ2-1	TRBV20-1	SARILAGGPAEQF